This paragraph reports one TCR beta chain. The time point is: pretreatment peripheral blood. These data are taken from a study of PD-L1 blockade in urothelial cancer. Study information: Male sex and bladder-origin urothelial cancer characterized about 90% of the roughly 30 patients. The number of prior chemotherapy regimens per patient was 0 to 3. Investigators checked blood 3 weeks (second dose) and 6 weeks after treatment start. Median T cell yield from blood was approximately 130,000.

TCRdb's table, derived via immunoSEQ multiplex PCR, lists solely in-frame clones and lacks some. Among approximately 72,000 clones listed, approximately 83% were seen once. This clonotype was obtained from a man aged 55 to 70 with urothelial cancer. The sample in question was PBMCs, obtained around atezolizumab (anti-PD-L1) treatment.

CDR3 loop: CASSLDWTGSQPQHF. As DNA, the CDR3 is TGTGCCAGCAGCTTAGATTGGACAGGGTCCCAGCCCCAGCATTTT. The chain joins TRBV11-2 to TRBJ1-5; TRBD1 aligns across 8 bases. With 0 bases clipped from V and 7 bases from J, the junction kept 5 bases outside the gene matches. Germline V gene lookup returns CDR1 SGHAT and CDR2 FQNNGV. The CDR3 has 15 residues.